These 2 T cell receptor beta chains share one sample of origin, sequenced in a study of blood T cell repertoires in COVID-19. The table came from immunoSEQ multiplex PCR; TCRdb's copy has only in-frame clones and leaves some out. The sample shows some 260,000 clones, over 65% of them seen only once. The specimen sequenced was peripheral blood. These receptors originate from an elderly woman with acute or convalescent COVID-19.

The J gene is TRBJ1-3, the V gene TRBV5-6; D call uncertain. The CDR3 runs to 14 residues. Trimming shortened V by 0 bases and J by 6 bases, and 10 bases separated the two germline ends. The germline CDR1 and CDR2 sequences are SGHDT and YYEEEE. The CDR3 reads CASSLVGNENTIYF. In nucleotides, the CDR3 is TGTGCCAGCAGCTTGGTGGGCAATGAAAACACCATATATTTT.

The chain uses TRBV2 and TRBJ2-1, with 11 bases matching TRBD2. The CDR3 is 17 amino acids. Germline lookup yields CDR1 SNHLY and CDR2 FYNNEI. The V gene end was trimmed by 7 bases and the J gene end by 4 bases; junction bases not matched to a gene: 12. CDR3 residues: CASIGPFTSGSYNEQFF. CDR3 bases: TGTGCCAGCATAGGACCCTTCACTAGCGGGAGTTACAATGAGCAGTTCTTC.